The sequence of this T cell receptor (beta chain) was determined in a study of T cells after posttransplantation cyclophosphamide. Study-wide findings and caveats: Tissue-infiltrating T cells from skin or gut overlapped little with blood T cells. Later post-transplant blood repertoires were often dominated by donor CD8+ memory clones. TRB clonality was highly associated with recipient CMV seropositivity and reactivation.

Comment on this clone: Antigen specificity is unknown.

Some clones are missing from TCRdb's copy, which holds only in-frame ones; the method was immunoSEQ multiplex PCR. The sample has some 20,000 clones; 95% to 98% are singletons. Trimming removed 5 bases from V and 0 bases from J, with 8 bases in between. This CDR3 spans 14 amino acids. Germline lookup yields CDR1 SGHTA and CDR2 FQGNSA. Cells defined as naive were viable CD3+CD4+ or CD3+CD8+ and CCR7+CD45RA+CD45RO-CD95-CD27+CD28+. The gene calls are TRBV7-2 and TRBJ2-1; no clear D. The sequence was obtained from a man aged 40-49 years in good health, CMV-negative, and a related stem cell transplant donor. The sample taken for sequencing was naive CD4+ T cells sorted from PBMCs. The CDR3 DNA sequence: TGTGCCAGCAGCCTATACTACTCCTACAATGAGCAGTTCTTC. It specifies CASSLYYSYNEQFF.